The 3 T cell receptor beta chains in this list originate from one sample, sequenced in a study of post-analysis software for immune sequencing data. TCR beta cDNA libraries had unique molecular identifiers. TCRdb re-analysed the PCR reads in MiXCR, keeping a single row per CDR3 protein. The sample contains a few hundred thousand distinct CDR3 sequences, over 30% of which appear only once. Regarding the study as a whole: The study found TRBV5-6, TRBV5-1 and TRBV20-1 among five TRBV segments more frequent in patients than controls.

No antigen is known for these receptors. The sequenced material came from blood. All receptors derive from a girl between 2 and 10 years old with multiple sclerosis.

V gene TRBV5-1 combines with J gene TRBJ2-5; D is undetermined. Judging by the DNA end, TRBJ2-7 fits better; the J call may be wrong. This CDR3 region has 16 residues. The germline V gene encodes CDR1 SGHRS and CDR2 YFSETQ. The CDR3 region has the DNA TGCGCCAGCAGCATGTCTCGCGGCAGCGACCTCTCCGAGCAGTACTTC. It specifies CASSMSRGSDLSEQYF.

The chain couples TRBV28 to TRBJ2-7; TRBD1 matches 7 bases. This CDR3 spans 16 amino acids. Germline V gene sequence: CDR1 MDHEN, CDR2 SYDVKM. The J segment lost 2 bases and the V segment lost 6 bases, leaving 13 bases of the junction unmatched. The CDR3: CASSPADRAGPYEQYF. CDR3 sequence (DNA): TGTGCCAGCAGCCCGGCTGACAGGGCGGGCCCCTACGAGCAGTACTTC.

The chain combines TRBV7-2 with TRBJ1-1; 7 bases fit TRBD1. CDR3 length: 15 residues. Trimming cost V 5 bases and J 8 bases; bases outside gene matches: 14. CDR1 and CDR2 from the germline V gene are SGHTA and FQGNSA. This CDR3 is CASSPKSTGSSEAFF. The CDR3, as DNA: TGTGCCAGCAGCCCGAAATCGACAGGGAGTAGCGAAGCTTTCTTT.